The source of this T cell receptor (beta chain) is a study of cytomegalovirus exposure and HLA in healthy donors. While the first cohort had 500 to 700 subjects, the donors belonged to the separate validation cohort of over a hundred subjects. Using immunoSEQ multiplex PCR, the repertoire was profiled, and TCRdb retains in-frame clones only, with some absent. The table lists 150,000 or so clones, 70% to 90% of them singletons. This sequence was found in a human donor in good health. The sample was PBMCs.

CDR3 sequence reads: CASSPRTDYEQYF. The CDR3 nucleotides are TGTGCCAGCAGTCCCCGGACAGACTACGAGCAGTACTTC. J is TRBJ2-7 and V is TRBV28; TRBD1 might be the D (6 bases). The CDR3 totals 13 residues. V was trimmed by 5 bases and J by 3 bases, leaving 11 bases between them. In germline, CDR1 is MDHEN, CDR2 SYDVKM. Filled out from reference TRBV28 and TRBJ2-7, the complete variable domain reads DVKVTQSSRYLVKRTGEKVFLECVQDMDHENMFWYRQDPGLGLRLIYFSYDVKMKEKGDIPEGYSVSREKKERFSLILESASTNQTSMYLCASSPRTDYEQYFGPGTRLTVT.